The entry that follows covers one T cell receptor beta chain sequence. Its specificity is unknown. The data were obtained in a study of TIL therapy for anti-PD-1-resistant metastatic lung cancer. This was the immunoSEQ v3 assay. The method was immunoSEQ multiplex PCR; TCRdb's version includes in-frame clones alone and lacks a portion of them. The sample lists tens of thousands of clones, just over 85% seen once, with 5% in the top ten. Study-wide results and limits: The cohort had more treatment-naive, never-smoker and oncogene-addicted patients than typical.

The CDR3 runs 13 residues. The V gene's germline CDR1 is KGHSH and CDR2 LQKENI. The junction had 4 bases not matched to a gene; V was cut back by 5 bases and J by 8 bases. Time point here: pre-treatment sample, taken before nivolumab and TIL therapy. The sample in question was blood, obtained at baseline. V gene TRBV18 combines with J gene TRBJ2-1; 9 nucleotides match TRBD1. The sequence was obtained from a person between 25 and 79 years old with non-small cell lung cancer. The CDR3 DNA reads TGTGCCAGCTCATTGGACAGGGGCGATGAGCAGTTCTTC. It is translated as CASSLDRGDEQFF.